A single count supports the clone carrying this T cell receptor beta chain. The sample belongs to a study of blood T cell repertoires in COVID-19. CDR1 is SGHAT, CDR2 FQNNGV, per germline. V trimming: 4 bases; J trimming: 1 base; junction bases outside the gene matches: 4. CDR3 length equals 16 residues. Original analysis: By means of reference gene primer amplification, nucleated cell counts were estimated. Assay: immunoSEQ multiplex PCR; the TCRdb copy retains only in-frame clones and omits some. D and trimming were read from the DNA, whereas the V and J calls and clone size are those reported in that table. The table lists more than 95,000 clones, around 90% of them singletons.

This chain links TRBV11-2 with TRBJ2-1; 10 nucleotides match TRBD1. The sample consisted of peripheral blood. This receptor was obtained from a woman aged 80 or over in a cohort sampled during active COVID-19. The CDR3 region has the DNA TGTGCCAGCAGCTCGGGACAGGGGTTTTCCTACAATGAGCAGTTCTTC. Translation: CASSSGQGFSYNEQFF.